What follows is one TCR beta chain and its context. Its antigen remains unidentified. This specimen comes from a study of cytomegalovirus exposure and HLA in healthy donors. General observations from the study: Accurate prediction of HLA-A and HLA-B alleles (for most subjects) was reportedly achieved from TCR beta sequences. Researchers reported from a later analysis that most CMV-associated TCR beta chains appeared HLA-restricted. By HLA locus, TCR association rates varied in a later analysis, with DRB1 showing the most and HLA-C the fewest.

The PCR had 60 Vbeta and 13 Jbeta primers. Only in-frame clones appear in the TCRdb table, and some are missing; sequencing was by immunoSEQ multiplex PCR. The sample shows 35,000 to 50,000 clones, over 75% of them seen only once. The V gene lost 10 bases and the J gene lost 4 bases, with 13 bases spanning the gap. Germline-derived CDR1 and CDR2 are MNHEY and SVGAGI. The CDR3 spans 12 residues. The specimen sequenced was PBMCs. The receptor comes from a man aged 50-59 years in good health and CMV-seronegative. The rearrangement links TRBV6-5 to TRBJ1-1, with a weak D call TRBD1 (5 bases). The CDR3 loop reads CATAGVGTEAFF. Here the CDR3 DNA reads TGTGCCACCGCGGGGGTCGGCACTGAAGCTTTCTTT.